The clone carrying this T cell receptor beta chain has only a few counts. Its specificity is not known. This CDR3 has 16 amino acids. The V gene end was trimmed by 1 base and the J gene end by 4 bases; junction bases not matched to a gene: 5. Germline V gene lookup returns CDR1 SGHVS and CDR2 FNYEAQ. This record belongs to a study of shared clonotypes between healthy human individuals. Study conclusions and caveats: Represented genetic and exposure-history diversity was restricted by having few donors. The rarefaction results pointed to incomplete sorted-subset sequencing despite large depth.

Clones were sequenced by immunoSEQ multiplex PCR, and TCRdb holds only the in-frame ones, with some missing. This sample yields approximately 940,000 clones, of which around 80% are seen a single time; about 1.5% belongs to the top ten. The chain carries TRBV7-6 and TRBJ2-2; 8 nucleotides match TRBD2. The sequence came from a young man in good health. Sequenced input: memory CD4+ T cells sorted from blood. Subset meaning: CD45RA-negative fraction. CDR3 loop: CASSLDPGTSTGELFF. As DNA, the CDR3 is TGTGCCAGCAGCTTAGACCCCGGGACTAGCACCGGGGAGCTGTTTTTT.